The rows below give T cell receptor beta chains drawn from one sample of a study of cytomegalovirus exposure and HLA in healthy donors. Clones were read by immunoSEQ multiplex PCR, and TCRdb kept only the in-frame ones, dropping some. The sample has more than 65,000 clones; 60% to 80% are singletons. The sequenced material came from PBMCs. The origin of the receptors is a female donor in good health and CMV-seronegative. Each CDR3 is given with its conserved first and last residue. D genes are given only for firm matches. Clone sizes are given selectively: once, few, many, or a class where the clone is expanded.

TRBV7-8	NA	TRBD1	TRBJ2-7	CASSLNFRGDRDFYEQYF	TGTGCCAGCAGCTTAAACTTTAGGGGGGACAGGGACTTCTACGAGCAGTACTTC
TRBV4-1	NA	NA	TRBJ1-4	CASSQGIPGKKLFF	TGCGCCAGCAGCCAAGGGATCCCAGGGAAAAAACTGTTTTTT
TRBV2	NA	NA	TRBJ2-1	CASSVQGIGGEQFF	TGTGCCAGCAGCGTACAGGGTATAGGGGGTGAGCAGTTCTTC
TRBV11-2	NA	NA	TRBJ2-7	CASSLEAGQSYEQYF	TGTGCCAGCAGCTTAGAAGCGGGCCAATCCTACGAGCAGTACTTC
TRBV9	NA	TRBD1	TRBJ1-6	CASSATGGQGLHF	TGTGCCAGCAGCGCCACAGGGGGCCAGGGACTCCACTTT
TRBV28	NA	NA	TRBJ1-4	CASEEGRNEKLFF	TGTGCCAGCGAGGAGGGTCGGAATGAAAAACTGTTTTTT
TRBV19	NA	TRBD1	TRBJ2-5	CASSNGQGFWETQYF	TGTGCCAGTAGTAACGGACAGGGATTCTGGGAGACCCAGTACTTC
TRBV19	NA	TRBD1	TRBJ1-2	CASRPLQGVDYGYTF	TGTGCCAGTAGGCCCCTACAGGGGGTGGACTATGGCTACACCTTC
TRBV2	NA	NA	TRBJ2-7	CASSVEGAEQYF	TGTGCCAGCAGTGTGGAGGGTGCCGAGCAGTACTTC
TRBV6-5	NA	NA	TRBJ2-1	CASGPGRISFF	TGTGCCAGCGGCCCGGGTCGGATCTCGTTCTTC
TRBV5-4	NA	NA	TRBJ2-2	CASSLFSGSNTGELFF	TGTGCCAGCAGCTTGTTTTCGGGATCGAACACCGGGGAGCTGTTTTTT
TRBV10-1	NA	NA	TRBJ1-5	CASDGQRRSNQPQHF	TGCGCCAGCGATGGACAGAGACGAAGCAATCAGCCCCAGCATTTT
TRBV2	few	TRBD1	TRBJ1-2	CASSEYSDRLGGYTF	TGTGCCAGCAGTGAATATTCGGACAGGCTAGGTGGCTACACCTTC
TRBV5-1	NA	NA	TRBJ2-1	CASSRDTAWSSYNEQFF	TGCGCCAGCAGCCGGGACACGGCTTGGAGCTCCTACAATGAGCAGTTCTTC
TRBV28	few	TRBD1	TRBJ2-7	CASTATGQYEQYF	TGTGCCAGCACCGCGACAGGGCAATACGAGCAGTACTTC
TRBV7-9	once	TRBD1	TRBJ2-2	CASSADRVDTGELFF	TGTGCCAGCAGCGCTGACAGGGTTGACACCGGGGAGCTGTTTTTT
TRBV7-6	NA	NA	TRBJ1-5	CASSLGTANSNQPQHF	TGTGCCAGCAGCTTAGGTACAGCAAATAGCAATCAGCCCCAGCATTTT
TRBV14	few	NA	TRBJ1-1	CASSQARGHTEAFF	TGTGCCAGCAGCCAAGCCAGGGGTCATACTGAAGCTTTCTTT
TRBV19	NA	TRBD1	TRBJ2-5	CASSTQGAGETQYF	TGTGCCAGTAGTACACAGGGGGCAGGGGAGACCCAGTACTTC
TRBV10-2	NA	NA	TRBJ1-1	CASSAGTWRPEAFF	TGCGCCAGCAGTGCCGGGACTTGGCGACCTGAAGCTTTCTTT
TRBV5-1	NA	TRBD2	TRBJ2-1	CASSLGLTSGSVDEQFF	TGCGCCAGCAGCTTGGGATTGACTAGCGGGAGTGTGGATGAGCAGTTCTTC
TRBV15	NA	NA	TRBJ2-3	CATSGGPTRTDTQYF	TGTGCCACCAGCGGGGGCCCGACACGCACAGATACGCAGTATTTT
TRBV7-7	once	TRBD2	TRBJ2-5	CASSLGVQRGDQETQYF	TGTGCTAGCAGCTTAGGGGTCCAGCGGGGGGACCAAGAGACCCAGTACTTC